These 32 T cell receptor beta chains share one sample of origin, sequenced in a study of blood T cell repertoires in COVID-19. Profiling relied on immunoSEQ multiplex PCR, and the TCRdb table lists in-frame clones only, not all of them. Among roughly 200,000 clones, 90% were seen once, and the ten largest hold 1.2%. Sequencing was carried out using PBMCs or T cells enriched from blood (not recorded which). These receptors originate from a man under 40 who had recovered from COVID-19.

This clone occurred once. The CDR3 coding sequence is TGTGCCTGGGGGACAGGGGGGAGCAATCAGCCCCAGCATTTT. Its translation: CAWGTGGSNQPQHF. The chain joins TRBV30 to TRBJ1-5; 11 nucleotides agree with TRBD1. With 5 bases clipped from V and 1 base from J, the junction kept 1 base outside the gene matches. The germline CDR1 and CDR2 sequences are GTSNPN and SVGIG (reference sequence). This CDR3 region has 14 residues.

V gene TRBV6-2 or TRBV6-3 combines with J gene TRBJ2-1, with 12 bases that match TRBD2. Germline V lookup: CDR1 MNHEY, CDR2 SVGEGT. This CDR3 is 16 amino acids long. J lost 7 bases, V lost 5 bases, and 9 bases had no gene match. This CDR3 is CASSKTSGGYLNEQFF. The CDR3 DNA reads TGTGCCAGCAGTAAGACTAGCGGGGGTTACCTAAATGAGCAGTTCTTC.

The J gene is TRBJ2-3, the V gene TRBV10-1, with unresolved D. V was clipped by 4 bases and J by 4 bases, with 9 bases between them. The CDR3 is 13 amino acids. The germline gives CDR1 WNHNN, CDR2 SYGVQD (reference sequence). The CDR3 coding sequence is TGCGCCAGCAGTGCGCTGAGGTCAGATACGCAGTATTTT. It codes for CASSALRSDTQYF.

The CDR3 spells CASSVGGGYTF. Here the CDR3 DNA reads TGTGCCAGCAGTGTAGGGGGTGGCTACACCTTC. This sequence joins TRBV25-1 and TRBJ1-2, with D perhaps TRBD1 (6 bases). The length of the CDR3 is 11 residues. CDR1 is MGHDK and CDR2 is SYGVNS in the germline V gene. V lost 4 bases and J 7 bases, leaving 7 bases between the germline ends.

This clone was seen a single time. V and J are TRBV7-9 and TRBJ2-1; a weak D match, TRBD1 (5 bases). CDR3 size: 16 residues. Trimming took off 8 bases at V and 6 bases at J, with 23 bases between the two ends. CDR1 and CDR2 (germline): SEHNR, FQNEAQ (reference sequence). The CDR3 reads CASELSGIPTGNEQFF. CDR3 coding DNA: TGTGCCAGCGAGCTATCAGGGATACCTACTGGCAATGAGCAGTTCTTC. Full variable domain (outside the CDR3, taken from reference TRBV7-9 and TRBJ2-1): DTGVSQNPRHKITKRGQNVTFRCDPISEHNRLYWYRQTLGQGPEFLTYFQNEAQLEKSRLLSDRFSAERPKGSFSTLEIQRTEQGDSAMYLCASELSGIPTGNEQFFGPGTRLTVL.

This chain joins TRBV14 and TRBJ2-7, with D possibly matching TRBD2 (5 bases). This CDR3 has 16 residues. Germline loops: CDR1 SGHDN, CDR2 FVKESK. Trimming cost V 1 base and J 4 bases, with 17 bases left between them. CDR3 protein: CASSQAPFGNWYEQYF. The DNA of the CDR3 is TGTGCCAGCAGCCAAGCCCCCTTCGGGAACTGGTACGAGCAGTACTTC.

The J gene is TRBJ2-2, the V gene TRBV11-3; 9 bases are a match to TRBD1. The V gene end was trimmed by 3 bases and the J gene end by 7 bases; junction bases not matched to a gene: 9. In germline, CDR1 is SGHNT, CDR2 YENEEA. There are 16 residues in the CDR3. DNA for the CDR3: TGTGCCAGCAGCTTGGGGACAGGGTCTTTACGCGGGGAGCTGTTTTTT. This translates into CASSLGTGSLRGELFF.

The J gene is TRBJ2-1, the V gene TRBV29-1; D gene ambiguous. The germline V and J ends were trimmed by 3 bases and 9 bases, with 6 bases remaining between them. The germline CDR1 and CDR2 sequences are SQVTM and ANQGSEA. The CDR3 is made up of 10 amino acids. CDR3 region: CSVEPSEQFF. The CDR3 region has the DNA TGCAGCGTTGAGCCTAGTGAGCAGTTCTTC.

The V gene is TRBV7-8, the J gene TRBJ1-3, with 10 bases identical to TRBD1. The CDR3 sequence is 15 residues long. In germline, CDR1 is SGHVS, CDR2 FQNEAQ. Trimming at V came to 8 bases and at J to 4 bases, leaving 8 bases not matched to a gene. Here the CDR3 reads CASGKGQGRGNTIYF. In nucleotides, the CDR3 is TGTGCCAGCGGAAAGGGACAGGGGAGGGGAAACACCATATATTTT.

The rearrangement uses TRBV25-1 and TRBJ1-2; possible D gene TRBD1, 6 bases. With 8 bases removed from V and 3 bases from J, the gap between germline ends came to 16 bases. CDR1 MGHDK and CDR2 SYGVNS come from the germline V gene. The CDR3 covers 14 residues. CDR3 in amino acids: CASASRGADYGYTF. CDR3 DNA sequence: TGTGCCAGCGCCTCCCGGGGGGCGGACTATGGCTACACCTTC.

V is TRBV7-2 and J is TRBJ2-1, with D unresolved. Germline V CDR1 and CDR2: SGHTA, FQGNSA. This CDR3 comprises 14 residues. V was trimmed by 0 bases and J by 5 bases, leaving 8 bases between them. The CDR3 loop is CASSLASRNNEQFF. For the CDR3, the DNA is TGTGCCAGCAGCTTAGCGTCCAGAAACAATGAGCAGTTCTTC.

This clone was counted once. V gene TRBV7-8 combines with J gene TRBJ1-1; maybe TRBD1 (6 bases). The CDR3 length is 16 residues. Between the trimmed V and J ends, which lost 1 base and 1 base, there was a span of 13 bases. Germline V gene data show CDR1 as SGHVS and CDR2 as FQNEAQ. The CDR3 nucleotides read TGTGCCAGCAGCTTAGGCGCGGGGGCGAAGAACACTGAAGCTTTCTTT. It specifies CASSLGAGAKNTEAFF.

This clone appeared a single time. The chain links TRBV6-5 to TRBJ1-5, with 9 bases fitting TRBD1. Per germline, CDR1 MNHEY and CDR2 SVGAGI. V shed 4 bases, J shed 0 bases, and the junction held 1 base outside the gene matches. The length of the CDR3 is 15 residues. The CDR3 protein is CASSSTGGSNQPQHF. In nucleotides, the CDR3 is TGTGCCAGCAGTTCGACAGGGGGTAGCAATCAGCCCCAGCATTTT.

The V call is TRBV7-5, the J call TRBJ2-1; TRBD2 was called by the table and not checked on the DNA. TRBV7-5 is reported as a pseudogene. The CDR3 runs 15 residues. Here the CDR3 reads CARREIADGGNEQFF. The DNA of the CDR3 is TGTGCCAGAAGAGAAATAGCCGACGGCGGGAATGAGCAGTTCTTC.

The chain recombines TRBV27 with TRBJ2-5; 9 bases are shared with TRBD2. CDR3 length: 15 residues. Germline CDR1 reads MNHEY; CDR2 reads SMNVEV (reference sequence). The ends lost 7 bases at V and 1 base at J; junction bases unmatched: 7. CDR3 nucleotide sequence: TGTGCCAGCATTGGTTGGCGGGAGGGCCAAGAGACCCAGTACTTC. Encoded protein: CASIGWREGQETQYF.

The DNA of the CDR3 is TGTGCCACCAGCAGAGGCCTAACAGGGGGTAATTCACCCCTCCACTTT. Residues: CATSRGLTGGNSPLHF. The chain has TRBV15 and TRBJ1-6; 8 bases are a match to TRBD1. The CDR3 runs 16 residues. The J segment lost 6 bases and the V segment lost 1 base, leaving 5 bases of the junction unmatched. Germline CDR1 and CDR2: LNHNV and YYDKDF (reference sequence).

CDR3 DNA: TGTGCCAGCAGCGAGGGGCGCACCGGGGAGCTGTTTTTT. It codes for CASSEGRTGELFF. The rearrangement joins TRBV9 to TRBJ2-2, with D perhaps matching TRBD1 (5 bases). Germline CDR1 SGDLS, CDR2 YYNGEE. CDR3 length equals 13 residues. Trimming took off 3 bases at V and 4 bases at J, with 7 bases between the two ends.

This chain links TRBV12-3 or TRBV12-4 with TRBJ1-2; the D is unclear. The CDR3 is made up of 12 amino acids. Trimming pared 2 bases from V and 7 bases from J, leaving 8 bases between. The CDR3 reads CASSLNYRGYTF. The CDR3 bases are TGTGCCAGCAGTTTAAACTATCGTGGCTACACCTTC.

J is TRBJ2-7 and V is TRBV7-2; the match to TRBD2 covers 7 bases. The CDR3 extends over 14 amino acids. Trimming at V came to 2 bases and at J to 2 bases, leaving 3 bases not matched to a gene. The germline V gene has CDR1 SGHTA and CDR2 FQGNSA. CDR3 sequence: CASSLRLATYEQYF. In nucleotides, the CDR3 is TGTGCCAGCAGCTTAAGACTAGCTACCTACGAGCAGTACTTC.

The chain joins TRBV5-6 to TRBJ2-7; D unclear. The CDR3 contains 9 residues. Germline V gene lookup returns CDR1 SGHDT and CDR2 YYEEEE. Trimming pared 3 bases from V and 9 bases from J, leaving 4 bases between. CDR3 region: CASSCGQYF. The CDR3 nucleotides are TGTGCCAGCAGCTGCGGGCAGTACTTC.

The chain has TRBV5-6 and TRBJ2-7; 10 nucleotides line up with TRBD2. The V and J ends lost 4 bases and 6 bases, in that order; junction bases with no gene match: 13. The CDR3 has 16 residues. In germline, CDR1 is SGHDT, CDR2 YYEEEE. The CDR3 nucleotides read TGTGCCAGCAGCCTAGTAAGCGGGGGGGCCTTCATCGAGCAGTACTTC. It codes for CASSLVSGGAFIEQYF.

V and J are TRBV19 and TRBJ1-5; D not resolved. Trimming removed 6 bases at V and 7 bases at J, with 13 bases between. This CDR3 contains 13 residues. Germline CDR1 is LNHDA and CDR2 is SQIVND (reference sequence). CDR3 sequence: CASRPWSGQPQHF. The CDR3 DNA reads TGTGCCAGTAGGCCCTGGTCGGGGCAGCCCCAGCATTTT.

This chain uses TRBV11-3 with TRBJ1-1; D unresolved. CDR1 SGHNT and CDR2 YENEEA come from the germline V gene. Trimming removed 5 bases at V and 1 base at J, with 5 bases between. CDR3 length: 12 amino acids. CDR3 residues: CASSRQNTEAFF. The CDR3, as DNA: TGTGCCAGCAGCCGACAGAACACTGAAGCTTTCTTT.

The chain links TRBV9 to TRBJ2-1, with 8 positions matching TRBD2. The V gene's germline CDR1 is SGDLS and CDR2 YYNGEE. The CDR3 is 15 residues long. The V and J ends lost 0 bases and 2 bases, in that order; junction bases with no gene match: 1. The DNA of the CDR3 is TGTGCCAGCAGCGTAGAACTAGCGGCCTACAATGAGCAGTTCTTC. Protein: CASSVELAAYNEQFF.

This clone was picked up one time. The rearrangement uses TRBV6-1 and TRBJ2-4; maybe TRBD1 (6 bases). Germline V gives CDR1 MNHNS, CDR2 SASEGT. The CDR3 spans 16 residues. V was shortened by 1 base and J by 2 bases, with 12 bases between the two germline ends. CDR3 in amino acids: CASSEGVGATKNIQYF. For the CDR3, the DNA is TGTGCCAGCAGTGAAGGGGTGGGGGCGACCAAAAACATTCAGTACTTC.

This chain links TRBV15 with TRBJ1-4, with D perhaps matching TRBD1 (6 bases). This CDR3 comprises 13 residues. The germline V gene has CDR1 LNHNV and CDR2 YYDKDF (reference sequence). Trimming took 4 bases from V and 8 from J, leaving 11 bases between them. CDR3 protein: CATSTRGREKLFF. CDR3 bases: TGTGCCACCAGCACCAGGGGTAGGGAAAAACTGTTTTTT.

V and J are TRBV5-4 and TRBJ2-6, with unresolved D. The V and J ends lost 0 bases and 2 bases respectively, with 12 bases between them. CDR1 and CDR2 (germline): SGHNT, YYREEE (reference sequence). The CDR3 contains 17 residues. The CDR3 DNA reads TGTGCCAGCAGCTTGGGCGGAGCCCCTCCTGGGGCCAACGTCCTGACTTTC. This codes for CASSLGGAPPGANVLTF.

This clone has just a few counts. Other nucleotide sequences from this sample produce the same CDR3. The chain couples TRBV14 to TRBJ1-2; D is unresolved. The CDR3 consists of 13 residues. Germline-derived CDR1 and CDR2 are SGHDN and FVKESK. Trimming stripped 5 bases from V and 0 bases from J, with 7 bases between. The CDR3 reads CASSSGTNYGYTF. The CDR3 nucleotides read TGTGCCAGCAGCTCCGGTACTAACTATGGCTACACCTTC.

This chain connects TRBV3-1 (or the pseudogene TRBV3-2) to TRBJ2-3; TRBD2 matches 9 bases. This CDR3 contains 16 residues. Per germline, CDR1 LGHDT and CDR2 YNNKEL (reference sequence). The V gene end was trimmed by 1 base and the J gene end by 7 bases; junction bases not matched to a gene: 9. The CDR3 DNA is TGTGCCAGCAGCCAAGCGGTGGGACTAGCATCGTATACGCAGTATTTT. It encodes CASSQAVGLASYTQYF.

This chain uses TRBV5-1 with TRBJ2-7; 9 bases fit TRBD2. Trimming cost V 7 bases and J 1 base; bases outside gene matches: 6. CDR3 length equals 14 residues. Germline CDR1 reads SGHRS; CDR2 reads YFSETQ. This chain's CDR3 is CASQRTSGSYEQYF. CDR3 in DNA: TGCGCCAGCCAGCGAACTAGCGGGTCCTACGAGCAGTACTTC.

The chain is built from TRBV9 and TRBJ2-1; TRBD2 might be the D (6 bases). CDR1 SGDLS and CDR2 YYNGEE come from the germline V gene. This CDR3 spans 13 amino acids. Trimming took 5 bases from V and 8 from J, leaving 14 bases between them. Here the CDR3 reads CASRALGGDEQFF. In nucleotides, the CDR3 is TGTGCCAGCAGGGCCCTAGGCGGGGATGAGCAGTTCTTC.

The chain couples TRBV4-3 to TRBJ1-1; D perhaps matches TRBD1 (5 bases). The CDR3 loop spans 16 amino acids. The V end was cut by 0 bases, the J end by 0 bases, with 11 bases between. Germline CDR1 LGHNA, CDR2 YSLEER. CDR3 coding DNA: TGCGCCAGCAGCCAAGATCTTCAGGGTCTGAACACTGAAGCTTTCTTT. It encodes CASSQDLQGLNTEAFF.